Given below is one T cell receptor beta chain in context. This sample stems from a study of blood T cell repertoires in COVID-19. The germline V gene encodes CDR1 SEHNR and CDR2 FQNEAQ (reference sequence). Trimming cost V 1 base and J 1 base; bases outside gene matches: 3. The CDR3 is 15 residues long. Per the original data handling: Scientists estimated how many nucleated cells there were by amplifying reference gene primers. The protocol was immunoSEQ multiplex PCR, while the TCRdb copy is restricted to in-frame clones and leaves out a portion. V, J and clone size are taken as reported in that table, and D and trimming were inferred from the DNA itself. The data show under 200,000 clones, 70% to 80% seen once.

The material sequenced was peripheral blood. The TCR comes from a woman aged 55-70 years with COVID-19, enrolled during active disease. V and J are TRBV7-9 and TRBJ2-5; 7 bases match TRBD2. This CDR3 is CASSLGLAVQETQYF. The CDR3 region has the DNA TGTGCCAGCAGCTTAGGCCTAGCGGTCCAAGAGACCCAGTACTTC. Full variable domain (outside the CDR3, taken from reference TRBV7-9 and TRBJ2-5): DTGVSQNPRHKITKRGQNVTFRCDPISEHNRLYWYRQTLGQGPEFLTYFQNEAQLEKSRLLSDRFSAERPKGSFSTLEIQRTEQGDSAMYLCASSLGLAVQETQYFGPGTRLLVL.